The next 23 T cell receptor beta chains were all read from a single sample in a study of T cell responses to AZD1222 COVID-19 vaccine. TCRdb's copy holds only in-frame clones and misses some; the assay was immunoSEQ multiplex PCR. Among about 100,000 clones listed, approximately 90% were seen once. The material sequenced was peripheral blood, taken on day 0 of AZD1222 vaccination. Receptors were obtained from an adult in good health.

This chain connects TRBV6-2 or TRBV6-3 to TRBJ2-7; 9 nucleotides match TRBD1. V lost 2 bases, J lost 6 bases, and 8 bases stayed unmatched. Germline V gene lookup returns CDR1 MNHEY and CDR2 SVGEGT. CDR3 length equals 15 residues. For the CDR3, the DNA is TGTGCCAGCAGTTACGATGGACAGGGGACCCTCGAGCAGTACTTC. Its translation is CASSYDGQGTLEQYF.

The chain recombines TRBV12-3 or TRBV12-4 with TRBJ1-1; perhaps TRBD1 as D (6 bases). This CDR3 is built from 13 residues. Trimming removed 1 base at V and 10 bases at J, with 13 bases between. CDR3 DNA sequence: TGTGCCAGCAGTTTAGTGACAGGAGCCCCAGCTTTCTTT. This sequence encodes CASSLVTGAPAFF.

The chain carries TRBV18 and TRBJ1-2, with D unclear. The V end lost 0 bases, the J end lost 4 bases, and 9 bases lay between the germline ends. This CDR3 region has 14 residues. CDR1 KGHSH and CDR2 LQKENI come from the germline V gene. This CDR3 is CASSPPNSLYGYTF. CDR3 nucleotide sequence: TGTGCCAGCTCACCACCAAATTCCCTCTATGGCTACACCTTC.

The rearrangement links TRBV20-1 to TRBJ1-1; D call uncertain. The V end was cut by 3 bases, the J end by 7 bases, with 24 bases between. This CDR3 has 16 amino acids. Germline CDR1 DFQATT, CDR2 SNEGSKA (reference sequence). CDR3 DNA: TGCAGTGCTAGTCCCAACTTGGACGGACGAGCCCTTGAAGCTTTCTTT. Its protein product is CSASPNLDGRALEAFF.

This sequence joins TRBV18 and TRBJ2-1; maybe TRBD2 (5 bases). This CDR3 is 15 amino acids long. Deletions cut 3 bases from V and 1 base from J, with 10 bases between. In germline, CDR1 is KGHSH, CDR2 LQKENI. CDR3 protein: CASSPNSGSYNEQFF. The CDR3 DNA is TGTGCCAGCTCACCGAATTCGGGATCCTACAATGAGCAGTTCTTC.

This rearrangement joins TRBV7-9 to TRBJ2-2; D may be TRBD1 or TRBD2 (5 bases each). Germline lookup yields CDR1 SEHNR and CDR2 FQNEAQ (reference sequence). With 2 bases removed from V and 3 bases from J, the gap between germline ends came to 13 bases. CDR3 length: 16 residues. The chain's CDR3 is CASSLSRDGDTGELFF. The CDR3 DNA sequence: TGTGCCAGCAGCTTAAGCCGGGACGGAGACACCGGGGAGCTGTTTTTT.

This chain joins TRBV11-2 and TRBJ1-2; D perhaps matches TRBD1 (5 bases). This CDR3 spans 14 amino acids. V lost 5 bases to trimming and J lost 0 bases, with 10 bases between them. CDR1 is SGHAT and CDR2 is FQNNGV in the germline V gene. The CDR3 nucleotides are TGTGCCAGCAGCCCGGGGGTCGCTAACTATGGCTACACCTTC. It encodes CASSPGVANYGYTF.

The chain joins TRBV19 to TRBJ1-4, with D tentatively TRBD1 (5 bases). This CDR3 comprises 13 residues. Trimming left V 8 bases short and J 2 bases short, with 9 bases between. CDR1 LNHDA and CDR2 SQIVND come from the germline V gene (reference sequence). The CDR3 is CASSRATNEKLFF. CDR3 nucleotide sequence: TGTGCCAGTTCCAGGGCCACTAATGAAAAACTGTTTTTT.

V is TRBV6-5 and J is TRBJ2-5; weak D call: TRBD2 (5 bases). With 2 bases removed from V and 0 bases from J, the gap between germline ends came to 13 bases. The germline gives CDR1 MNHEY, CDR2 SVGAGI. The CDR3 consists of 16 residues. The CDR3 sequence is CASSYNDLGDQETQYF. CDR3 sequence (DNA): TGTGCCAGCAGTTACAACGATCTCGGGGACCAAGAGACCCAGTACTTC.

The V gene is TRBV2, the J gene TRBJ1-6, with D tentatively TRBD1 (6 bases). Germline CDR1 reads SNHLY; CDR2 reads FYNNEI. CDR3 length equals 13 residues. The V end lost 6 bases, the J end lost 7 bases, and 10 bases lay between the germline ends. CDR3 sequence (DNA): TGTGCCAGCAGACAGGGCAGGAATTCACCCCTCCACTTT. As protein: CASRQGRNSPLHF. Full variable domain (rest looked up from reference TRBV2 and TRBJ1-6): EPEVTQTPSHQVTQMGQEVILRCVPISNHLYFYWYRQILGQKVEFLVSFYNNEISEKSEIFDDQFSVERPDGSNFTLKIRSTKLEDSAMYFCASRQGRNSPLHFGNGTRLTVT.

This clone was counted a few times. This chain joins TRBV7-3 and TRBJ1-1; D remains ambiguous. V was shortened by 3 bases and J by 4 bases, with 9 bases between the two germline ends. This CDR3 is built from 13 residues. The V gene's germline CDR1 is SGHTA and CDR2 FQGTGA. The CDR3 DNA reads TGTGCCAGCAGCTTCGGGCAAAGCACTGAAGCTTTCTTT. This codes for CASSFGQSTEAFF.

Written as DNA, the CDR3 is TGTGCCAGCAGCTTGGGGACAGGGAAAAACATTCAGTACTTC. It translates to CASSLGTGKNIQYF. The V gene is TRBV5-8, the J gene TRBJ2-4; TRBD1 matches at 8 bases. This CDR3 comprises 14 residues. After removal of 0 bases from V and 4 bases from J, the junction contained 0 bases not matched to a gene. In germline, CDR1 is SGHTS, CDR2 YDEGEE.

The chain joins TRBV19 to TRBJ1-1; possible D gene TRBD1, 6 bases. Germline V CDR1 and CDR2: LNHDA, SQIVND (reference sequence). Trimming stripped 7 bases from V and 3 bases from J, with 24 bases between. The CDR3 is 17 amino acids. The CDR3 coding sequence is TGTGCCAGTACCGACCCCCTCAGGGGCGGATCGTACACTGAAGCTTTCTTT. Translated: CASTDPLRGGSYTEAFF. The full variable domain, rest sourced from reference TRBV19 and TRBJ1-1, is DGGITQSPKYLFRKEGQNVTLSCEQNLNHDAMYWYRQDPGQGLRLIYYSQIVNDFQKGDIAEGYSVSREKKESFPLTVTSAQKNPTAFYLCASTDPLRGGSYTEAFFGQGTRLTVV.

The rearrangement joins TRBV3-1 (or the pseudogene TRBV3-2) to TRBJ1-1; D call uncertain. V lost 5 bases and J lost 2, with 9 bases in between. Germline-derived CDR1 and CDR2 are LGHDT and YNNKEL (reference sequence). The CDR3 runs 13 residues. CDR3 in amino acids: CASSARGNTEAFF. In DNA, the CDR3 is TGTGCCAGCAGCGCGCGGGGTAACACTGAAGCTTTCTTT.

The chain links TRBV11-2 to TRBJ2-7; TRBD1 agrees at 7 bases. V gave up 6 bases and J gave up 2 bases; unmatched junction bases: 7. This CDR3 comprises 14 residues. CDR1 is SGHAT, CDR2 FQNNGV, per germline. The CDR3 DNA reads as TGTGCCAGCAGTTACGACAGGGTTACCTACGAGCAGTACTTC. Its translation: CASSYDRVTYEQYF. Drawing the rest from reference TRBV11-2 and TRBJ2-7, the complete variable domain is EAGVAQSPRYKIIEKRQSVAFWCNPISGHATLYWYQQILGQGPKLLIQFQNNGVVDDSQLPKDRFSAERLKGVDSTLKIQPAKLEDSAVYLCASSYDRVTYEQYFGPGTRLTVT.

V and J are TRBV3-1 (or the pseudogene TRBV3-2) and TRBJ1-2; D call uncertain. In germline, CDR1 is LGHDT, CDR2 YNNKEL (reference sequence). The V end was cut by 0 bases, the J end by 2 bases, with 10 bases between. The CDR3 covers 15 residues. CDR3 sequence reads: CASSQEIWGNYGYTF. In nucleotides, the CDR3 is TGTGCCAGCAGCCAAGAGATTTGGGGAAACTATGGCTACACCTTC.

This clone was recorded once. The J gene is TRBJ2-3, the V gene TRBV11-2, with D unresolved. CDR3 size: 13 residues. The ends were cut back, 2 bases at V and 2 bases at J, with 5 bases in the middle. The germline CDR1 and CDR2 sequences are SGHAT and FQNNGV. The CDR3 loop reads CASSLTFTDTQYF. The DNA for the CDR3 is TGTGCCAGCAGCTTAACATTCACAGATACGCAGTATTTT.

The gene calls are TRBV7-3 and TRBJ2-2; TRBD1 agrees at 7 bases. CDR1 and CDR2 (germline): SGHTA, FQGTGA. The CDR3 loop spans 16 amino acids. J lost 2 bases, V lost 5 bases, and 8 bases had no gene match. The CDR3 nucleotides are TGTGCCAGCAGCCCCACCGGGGACAGAAACACCGGGGAGCTGTTTTTT. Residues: CASSPTGDRNTGELFF.

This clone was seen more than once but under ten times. The CDR3 DNA sequence: TGTGCCAGCAGTTACGCCCCAGGGCCAACTAATGAAAAACTGTTTTTT. Protein sequence: CASSYAPGPTNEKLFF. The chain recombines TRBV6-5 with TRBJ1-4; maybe TRBD1 (5 bases). Germline V gene data show CDR1 as MNHEY and CDR2 as SVGAGI. The CDR3 contains 16 residues. The V end was cut by 2 bases, the J end by 0 bases, with 10 bases between.

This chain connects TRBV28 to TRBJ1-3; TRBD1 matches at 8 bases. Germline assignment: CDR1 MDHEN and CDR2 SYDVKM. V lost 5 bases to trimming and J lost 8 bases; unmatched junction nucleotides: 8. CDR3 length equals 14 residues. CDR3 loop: CASSNLGQGDTIYF. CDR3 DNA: TGTGCCAGCAGTAACCTAGGACAGGGAGACACCATATATTTT.

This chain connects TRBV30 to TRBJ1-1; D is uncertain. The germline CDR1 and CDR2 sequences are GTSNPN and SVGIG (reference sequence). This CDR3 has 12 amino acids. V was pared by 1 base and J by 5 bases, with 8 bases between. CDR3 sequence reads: CAWSATKTEAFF. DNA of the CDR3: TGTGCCTGGAGTGCAACTAAGACTGAAGCTTTCTTT.

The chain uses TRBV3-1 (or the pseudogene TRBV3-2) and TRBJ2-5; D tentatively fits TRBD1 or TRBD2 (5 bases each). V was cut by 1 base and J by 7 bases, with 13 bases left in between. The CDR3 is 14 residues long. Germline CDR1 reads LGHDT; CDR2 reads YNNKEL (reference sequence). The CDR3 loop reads CASSQVGVGGTQYF. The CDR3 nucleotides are TGTGCCAGCAGCCAAGTGGGAGTTGGGGGGACCCAGTACTTC.

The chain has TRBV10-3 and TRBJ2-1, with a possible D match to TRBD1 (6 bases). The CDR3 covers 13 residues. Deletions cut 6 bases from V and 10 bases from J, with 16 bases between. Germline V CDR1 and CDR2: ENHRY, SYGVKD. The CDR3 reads CAIRQGQTVEQFF. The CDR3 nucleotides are TGTGCCATCAGGCAGGGGCAGACAGTCGAGCAGTTCTTC.